These 21 T cell receptor beta chains share one sample of origin, sequenced in a study of CD8 T cells in Susac syndrome. Reverse transcription of roughly 0.5 to 1 ug RNA used random hexamers. From the immunoSEQ multiplex PCR reads, TCRdb called clonotypes with MiXCR, one entry per CDR3 protein. The sample yields around 190,000 distinct CDR3 sequences, about 95% seen once. The sequencing input was CD4+ T cells from PBMCs. The receptors stem from a human donor in good health.

The CDR3, as DNA: TGCAGCGTTGTTCTGTGGGGAGGGAGGGACACTGAAGCTTTCTTT. Encoded protein: CSVVLWGGRDTEAFF. The chain carries TRBV29-1 and TRBJ1-1; D gene unclear. This CDR3 has 15 residues. Germline-derived CDR1 and CDR2 are SQVTM and ANQGSEA. The germline V and J ends were trimmed by 4 bases and 3 bases, with 18 bases remaining between them.

The chain combines TRBV24-1 with TRBJ2-6; D unclear. The CDR3 length is 13 residues. CDR1 and CDR2 from the germline V gene are KGHDR and SFDVKD. Trimming took 4 bases from V and 2 from J, leaving 2 bases between them. The CDR3 coding sequence is TGTGCCACCAGTGAGACTGGGGCCAACGTCCTGACTTTC. Its protein product is CATSETGANVLTF.

This rearrangement joins TRBV18 to TRBJ1-1, with a tentative D call TRBD1 (6 bases). The CDR3 totals 15 residues. V lost 6 bases and J 6 bases, leaving 20 bases between the germline ends. Looked up from germline, CDR1 is KGHSH and CDR2 is LQKENI. The CDR3 is CASSPQPVTGPEAFF. In DNA, the CDR3 is TGTGCCAGCTCTCCTCAACCAGTTACAGGGCCTGAAGCTTTCTTT.

The rearrangement joins TRBV29-1 to TRBJ2-3, with D possibly matching TRBD2 (6 bases). The CDR3 runs to 16 residues. V dropped 0 bases and J dropped 3 bases, with 16 bases sitting between them. Germline lookup yields CDR1 SQVTM and CDR2 ANQGSEA. CDR3 residues: CSVEDPWLARTDTQYF. Written as DNA, the CDR3 is TGCAGCGTTGAAGATCCGTGGCTAGCGAGGACAGATACGCAGTATTTT.

This chain connects TRBV15 to TRBJ2-1; D possibly corresponds to TRBD2 (5 bases). Germline lookup yields CDR1 LNHNV and CDR2 YYDKDF (reference sequence). CDR3 length equals 16 residues. Trimming stripped 3 bases from V and 7 bases from J, with 19 bases between. Here the CDR3 reads CATSSNNGILLNEQFF. CDR3 coding DNA: TGTGCCACCAGCAGCAACAACGGGATACTACTTAATGAGCAGTTCTTC.

The V and J genes are TRBV2 and TRBJ1-2, with D perhaps matching TRBD1 (5 bases). This CDR3 has 12 residues. The germline gives CDR1 SNHLY, CDR2 FYNNEI. V was trimmed by 6 bases and J by 7 bases, leaving 12 bases between them. CDR3 sequence: CASREDGAGYTF. The CDR3 DNA sequence: TGTGCCAGCAGAGAGGACGGGGCTGGCTACACCTTC.

This sequence joins TRBV7-3 and TRBJ2-2; D gene ambiguous. The CDR3 spans 14 residues. V lost 1 base and J lost 7, with 10 bases in between. From germline, CDR1 is SGHTA and CDR2 FQGTGA. DNA of the CDR3: TGTGCCAGCAGCTTAATCCCCGACGGCGGGGAGCTGTTTTTT. Amino acids: CASSLIPDGGELFF.

V gene TRBV24-1 combines with J gene TRBJ2-1, with D possibly TRBD2 on 6 matching bases. The length of the CDR3 is 15 residues. The V gene's germline CDR1 is KGHDR and CDR2 SFDVKD. Trimming left V 0 bases short and J 8 bases short, with 13 bases between. The CDR3 reads CATSDLGAGLHEQFF. CDR3 coding DNA: TGTGCCACCAGTGATTTGGGGGCGGGGTTGCATGAGCAGTTCTTC.

The chain recombines TRBV4-3 with TRBJ2-2; a weak D match, TRBD1 (5 bases). This CDR3 region has 15 residues. The V end was cut by 3 bases, the J end by 5 bases, with 13 bases between. From germline, CDR1 is LGHNA and CDR2 YSLEER. The CDR3 loop reads CASSQQGIGTGELFF. As DNA, the CDR3 is TGCGCCAGCAGCCAGCAGGGAATAGGAACCGGGGAGCTGTTTTTT.

J is TRBJ2-5 and V is TRBV5-1; TRBD2 aligns across 11 bases. The trim removed 6 bases at V and 2 bases at J, leaving 6 bases unmatched. In germline, CDR1 is SGHRS, CDR2 YFSETQ. The CDR3 totals 15 residues. The CDR3 spells CASILAGGPQETQYF. Written as DNA, the CDR3 is TGCGCCAGCATATTAGCGGGAGGGCCTCAAGAGACCCAGTACTTC.

This clonotype was seen once. This chain joins TRBV11-2 and TRBJ2-5; 8 bases are a match to TRBD2. The CDR3 extends over 15 amino acids. Losses at the gene ends were 3 bases for V and 5 bases for J; bases not matched to a gene: 8. Germline CDR1 is SGHAT and CDR2 is FQNNGV. CDR3 DNA sequence: TGTGCCAGCAGCTTCCTTAGCGGGGCGGCGGAGACCCAGTACTTC. Its protein is CASSFLSGAAETQYF.

The CDR3 protein is CSVDEGYGYTF. The CDR3 nucleotides read TGCAGCGTTGACGAGGGGTATGGCTACACCTTC. This sequence joins TRBV29-1 and TRBJ1-2; D is perhaps TRBD1 (5 bases). There are 11 residues in the CDR3. The germline V gene encodes CDR1 SQVTM and CDR2 ANQGSEA. Between the trimmed V and J ends, which lost 3 bases and 5 bases, there was a span of 7 bases.

This chain links TRBV29-1 with TRBJ2-7; D is unresolved. In germline, CDR1 is SQVTM, CDR2 ANQGSEA. Trimming stripped 6 bases from V and 0 bases from J, with 9 bases between. The CDR3 runs to 12 residues. The CDR3 DNA follows: TGCAGCGTGGAGACTCCCTCCTACGAGCAGTACTTC. This codes for CSVETPSYEQYF.

The chain uses TRBV11-2 and TRBJ2-5, with D possibly called TRBD1 or TRBD2 (5 bases each). Germline V gene lookup returns CDR1 SGHAT and CDR2 FQNNGV. This CDR3 has 16 residues. Trimming pared 5 bases from V and 4 bases from J, leaving 20 bases between. As DNA, the CDR3 is TGTGCCAGCAGCCCGACCGGGGCAGCACAAAGAGAGACCCAGTACTTC. It specifies CASSPTGAAQRETQYF.

V gene TRBV29-1 combines with J gene TRBJ2-7; D may be TRBD2 (5 bases). The CDR3 is 12 residues long. The germline V gene has CDR1 SQVTM and CDR2 ANQGSEA. Trimming removed 3 bases at V and 6 bases at J, with 12 bases between. The CDR3 loop reads CSVERGGPEQYF. For the CDR3, the DNA is TGCAGCGTTGAGAGAGGAGGTCCCGAGCAGTACTTC.

The chain recombines TRBV20-1 with TRBJ1-2; D is undetermined. Trimming cost V 5 bases and J 5 bases, with 15 bases left between them. The CDR3 contains 13 residues. From germline, CDR1 is DFQATT and CDR2 SNEGSKA (reference sequence). The CDR3 sequence: CSASPPTRYGYTF. In DNA form, the CDR3 reads TGCAGTGCTTCCCCGCCGACGCGTTATGGCTACACCTTC.

The rearrangement links TRBV28 to TRBJ1-5; TRBD1 might be the D (6 bases). There are 15 residues in the CDR3. CDR1 is MDHEN and CDR2 is SYDVKM in the germline V gene. V lost 2 bases to trimming and J lost 7 bases, with 15 bases between them. In DNA form, the CDR3 reads TGTGCCAGCAGTTTAGCCGGACAGCGGCTACAGCCCCAGCATTTT. Translation: CASSLAGQRLQPQHF.

CDR3 region: CASSLSAGTDTQYF. The CDR3 DNA follows: TGTGCCAGCAGCTTAAGTGCCGGGACAGATACGCAGTATTTT. The gene calls are TRBV7-3 and TRBJ2-3; D is undetermined. There are 14 residues in the CDR3. V shed 1 base and J shed 3 bases, with 8 bases lying between them. Germline V CDR1 and CDR2: SGHTA, FQGTGA.

The J gene is TRBJ2-2, the V gene TRBV20-1; 7 nucleotides align to TRBD1. Trimming took 6 bases from V and 4 from J; bases not matched to a gene: 8. Germline V CDR1 and CDR2: DFQATT, SNEGSKA (reference sequence). The CDR3 length is 14 residues. CDR3 residues: CSADTGAGTGELFF. The CDR3, as DNA: TGCAGTGCCGATACAGGGGCGGGCACCGGGGAGCTGTTTTTT.

The chain joins TRBV5-1 to TRBJ2-5; the D call may be TRBD1 or TRBD2 (5 bases each). The CDR3 spans 15 residues. Germline CDR1 reads SGHRS; CDR2 reads YFSETQ. V shed 4 bases and J shed 5 bases, with 18 bases lying between them. The CDR3 is CASSPGGRGSETQYF. The CDR3 bases are TGCGCCAGCAGCCCTGGGGGAAGAGGGTCGGAGACCCAGTACTTC.

The chain recombines TRBV30 with TRBJ2-2; D gene uncertain. The CDR3 totals 13 residues. CDR1 and CDR2 (germline): GTSNPN, SVGIG (reference sequence). Trimming shortened V by 0 bases and J by 7 bases, and 9 bases separated the two germline ends. The chain's CDR3 is CAWSVSRIGELFF. In DNA form, the CDR3 reads TGTGCCTGGAGTGTATCCCGGATCGGGGAGCTGTTTTTT.